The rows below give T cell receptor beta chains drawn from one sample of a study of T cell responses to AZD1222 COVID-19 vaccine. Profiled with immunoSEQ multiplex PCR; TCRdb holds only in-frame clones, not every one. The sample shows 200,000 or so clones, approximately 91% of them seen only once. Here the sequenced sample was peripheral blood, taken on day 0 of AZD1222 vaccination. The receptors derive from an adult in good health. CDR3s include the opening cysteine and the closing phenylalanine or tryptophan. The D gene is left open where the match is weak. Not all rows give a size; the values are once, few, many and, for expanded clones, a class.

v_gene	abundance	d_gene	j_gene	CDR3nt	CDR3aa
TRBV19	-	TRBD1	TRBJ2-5	TGTGCCAGTAGTCCCCGGGACAGGGGGATGCCACAGTACTTC	CASSPRDRGMPQYF
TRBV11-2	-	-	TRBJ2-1	TGTGCCAGCAGCTTAGGTCCCGGGACTTACAATGAGCAGTTCTTC	CASSLGPGTYNEQFF
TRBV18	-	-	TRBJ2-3	TGTGCCAGCTCACGTGCGGGCGATGGCACAGATACGCAGTATTTT	CASSRAGDGTDTQYF
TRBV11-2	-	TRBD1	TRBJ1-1	TGTGCCAGCACCCGGACAGGGATGAACACTGAAGCTTTCTTT	CASTRTGMNTEAFF
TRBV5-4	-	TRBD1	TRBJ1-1	TGTGCCAGCAGCCGGGGACAGGGGAACACTGAAGCTTTCTTT	CASSRGQGNTEAFF
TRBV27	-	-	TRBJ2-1	TGTGCCAGCAGTCCCAGGGTAAACAATGAGCAGTTCTTC	CASSPRVNNEQFF
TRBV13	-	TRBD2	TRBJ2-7	TGTGCCAGCAGCCCAGGGACTAGCGGGGCCTACGAGCAGTACTTC	CASSPGTSGAYEQYF
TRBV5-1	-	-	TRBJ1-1	TGCGCCAGCAGCTTACAGGGAGGGAACACTGAAGCTTTCTTT	CASSLQGGNTEAFF
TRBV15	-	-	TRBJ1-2	TGTGCCACCAGTCCCGGGAGACGGGGCTATGGCTACACCTTC	CATSPGRRGYGYTF
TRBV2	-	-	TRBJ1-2	TGTGCCAGCAGTGCTCGGAACCAAACCCATTATGGCTACACCTTC	CASSARNQTHYGYTF
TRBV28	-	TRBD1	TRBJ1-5	TGTGCCAGCAGTCCGGACAGGGCCGGAAATCAGCCCCAGCATTTT	CASSPDRAGNQPQHF
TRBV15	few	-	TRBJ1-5	TGTGCCACCAGCAGATTCAATCAGCCCCAGCATTTT	CATSRFNQPQHF
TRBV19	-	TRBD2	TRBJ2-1	TGTGCCAGTAGTCTGTTAGGACTAGCGGGGTCCAATGAGCAGTTCTTC	CASSLLGLAGSNEQFF
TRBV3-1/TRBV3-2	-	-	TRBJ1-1	TGTGCCAGCAGCCGGTGGTCTGAAGGGACTGAAGCTTTCTTT	CASSRWSEGTEAFF
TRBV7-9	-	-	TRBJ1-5	TGTGCCAGCAGCTTTGGGCAGGGGAATCAGCCCCAGCATTTT	CASSFGQGNQPQHF
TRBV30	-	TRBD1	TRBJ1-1	TGTGCCTGGCGAATCGACAGGGTCGGCACTGAAGCTTTCTTT	CAWRIDRVGTEAFF
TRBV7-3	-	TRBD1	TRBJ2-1	TGTGCCAGCAGCTTAGGACAGGGGACCTACAATGAGCAGTTCTTC	CASSLGQGTYNEQFF
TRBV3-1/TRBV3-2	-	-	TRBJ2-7	TGTGCCAGCAGCCCACCCCTGGCGGGCGCGGAGCAGTACTTC	CASSPPLAGAEQYF
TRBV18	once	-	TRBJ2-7	TGTGCCAGCTCACGGGCACAGGGTCCCTACGAGCAGTACTTC	CASSRAQGPYEQYF
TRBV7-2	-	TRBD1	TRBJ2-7	TGTGCCAGCAGCTTGGGGACAGGGGGCCTCTACGAGCAGTACTTC	CASSLGTGGLYEQYF
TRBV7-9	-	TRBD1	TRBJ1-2	TGTGCCAGCAGCTTAGCCAGGGACAGTGGCTACACCTTC	CASSLARDSGYTF
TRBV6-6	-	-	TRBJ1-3	TGTGCCAGCAGTTACCAATCTGGAAACACCATATATTTT	CASSYQSGNTIYF
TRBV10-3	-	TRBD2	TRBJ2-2	TGTGCCATCAGTGAGTCTCCGGGACTAGCGGGGCCCACCGGGGAGCTGTTTTTT	CAISESPGLAGPTGELFF
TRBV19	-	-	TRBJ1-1	TGTGCCAGTAGTATAGACCCCAGTGGCTTTGAAGCTTTCTTT	CASSIDPSGFEAFF